Each of the 15 T cell receptor beta chains below was sequenced from the same sample in a study of response to subunit inactivated influenza vaccine. TCRdb recomputed calls from the RT-PCR reads with MiXCR, one row per CDR3 protein. Of about 700,000 distinct CDR3 sequences in the sample, 11% to 15% were seen once. The input for sequencing was PBMCs from blood, taken roughly 2 weeks before vaccination. The source of these receptors is a man aged 45 to 65 who received an inactivated influenza vaccine.

The rearrangement joins TRBV28 to TRBJ2-3, with 7 bases matching TRBD1. This CDR3 is 18 amino acids long. Germline CDR1 MDHEN, CDR2 SYDVKM. After removal of 1 base from V and 5 bases from J, the junction contained 15 bases not matched to a gene. The CDR3 region has the DNA TGTGCCAGCAGTTTATTATCAGGGGGAAGTGGATTAAAAGATACGCAGTATTTT. This gives the protein CASSLLSGGSGLKDTQYF.

This clonotype was counted ten times or more. The chain has TRBV9 and TRBJ2-3, with 8 positions matching TRBD2. CDR3 length equals 14 residues. V dropped 4 bases and J dropped 2; count of bases not matched to a gene: 3. CDR1 SGDLS and CDR2 YYNGEE come from the germline V gene. For the CDR3, the DNA is TGTGCCAGCAGCCCCGGACTAGCCACAGATACGCAGTATTTT. It encodes CASSPGLATDTQYF.

This chain joins TRBV4-2 and TRBJ2-5, with 10 bases aligning to TRBD1. Trimming took 3 bases from V and 5 from J; bases not matched to a gene: 12. Germline assignment: CDR1 LGHNA and CDR2 YNFKEQ. The CDR3 is 17 amino acids. CDR3 region: CASSQEAGTGVFETQYF. CDR3 bases: TGTGCCAGCAGCCAGGAGGCCGGGACAGGGGTTTTTGAGACCCAGTACTTC.

V gene TRBV2 combines with J gene TRBJ2-7; the match to TRBD2 covers 7 bases. Trimming at V came to 3 bases and at J to 9 bases, leaving 14 bases not matched to a gene. Germline V gives CDR1 SNHLY, CDR2 FYNNEI. This CDR3 is built from 15 residues. CDR3 sequence reads: CASSDTSVTSHGQYF. The CDR3 nucleotides read TGTGCCAGCAGTGACACTAGCGTGACCTCTCATGGGCAGTACTTC. The variable domain in full, with the rest retrieved from reference TRBV2 and TRBJ2-7, is EPEVTQTPSHQVTQMGQEVILRCVPISNHLYFYWYRQILGQKVEFLVSFYNNEISEKSEIFDDQFSVERPDGSNFTLKIRSTKLEDSAMYFCASSDTSVTSHGQYFGPGTRLTVT.

This clonotype was picked up a small number of times. The CDR3, as DNA: TGTGCCAGCAGCGCGGGAAACAGGGGGTGGAGCTCCTACAATGAGCAGTTCTTC. This gives the protein CASSAGNRGWSSYNEQFF. V usage is TRBV11-2 and J usage is TRBJ2-1, with 8 bases that match TRBD1. The CDR3 extends over 18 amino acids. CDR1 is SGHAT, CDR2 FQNNGV, per germline. The ends lost 5 bases at V and 0 bases at J; junction bases unmatched: 12.

The V gene is TRBV19, the J gene TRBJ2-3; D is unclear. V dropped 7 bases and J dropped 5 bases, with 13 bases sitting between them. Per germline, CDR1 LNHDA and CDR2 SQIVND (reference sequence). CDR3 length: 13 residues. The CDR3 spells CASTPRARDTQYF. For the CDR3, the DNA is TGTGCCAGTACACCCAGAGCGCGAGATACGCAGTATTTT.

The J gene is TRBJ2-3, the V gene TRBV4-1, with D perhaps assigned TRBD1 or TRBD2 (5 bases each). Germline lookup yields CDR1 MGHRA and CDR2 YSYEKL. The length of the CDR3 is 18 residues. V lost 4 bases to trimming and J lost 0 bases, with 20 bases between them. Written as DNA, the CDR3 is TGCGCCAGCAGCCCTAGCAAGGGGAGCAGGTCTAGCACAGATACGCAGTATTTT. Translated: CASSPSKGSRSSTDTQYF.

In DNA form, the CDR3 reads TGTGCCTGGAGTGGAGCGGGGCACAATGAGCAGTTCTTC. The encoded protein is CAWSGAGHNEQFF. The chain is built from TRBV30 and TRBJ2-1, with TRBD2 matching 7 bases. The length of the CDR3 is 13 residues. J gave up 5 bases and V 1 base, and 2 bases lay outside the gene matches. CDR1 GTSNPN and CDR2 SVGIG come from the germline V gene (reference sequence). Looking up the rest from reference TRBV30 and TRBJ2-1 gives the full variable domain: SQTIHQWPATLVQPVGSPLSLECTVEGTSNPNLYWYRQAAGRGLQLLFYSVGIGQISSEVPQNLSASRPQDRQFILSSKKLLLSDSGFYLCAWSGAGHNEQFFGPGTRLTVL.

This clonotype was seen ten or more times. The J gene is TRBJ2-1, the V gene TRBV4-2; D may correspond to TRBD1 or TRBD2 (6 bases each). This CDR3 is built from 17 residues. V dropped 1 base and J dropped 5 bases, with 18 bases sitting between them. Germline V CDR1 and CDR2: LGHNA, YNFKEQ. The DNA for the CDR3 is TGTGCCAGCAGCCAAGTATTTCGGCAGAGGGGGGACAATGAGCAGTTCTTC. Translated: CASSQVFRQRGDNEQFF.

This clonotype occurred a few times. The chain recombines TRBV25-1 with TRBJ1-3, with a weak D call TRBD1 (5 bases). CDR1 is MGHDK, CDR2 SYGVNS, per germline. The germline V and J ends were trimmed by 4 bases and 2 bases, with 12 bases remaining between them. This CDR3 has 15 amino acids. The CDR3 is CASSVPGTPGNTIYF. CDR3 in DNA: TGTGCCAGCAGTGTACCAGGGACCCCTGGAAACACCATATATTTT.

This clonotype turned up a few times. V usage is TRBV20-1 and J usage is TRBJ2-3, with 7 positions matching TRBD2. This CDR3 spans 16 amino acids. J lost 3 bases, V lost 0 bases, and 9 bases had no gene match. CDR1 and CDR2 (germline): DFQATT, SNEGSKA (reference sequence). The CDR3 DNA sequence: TGCAGTGCTAGAGACGGGGACGGGGGGAGGACAGATACGCAGTATTTT. Protein product: CSARDGDGGRTDTQYF.

This clonotype was counted only a few times. The chain is built from TRBV9 and TRBJ2-1; 14 bases are shared with TRBD2. Germline V lookup: CDR1 SGDLS, CDR2 YYNGEE. The CDR3 runs to 17 residues. V was pared by 4 bases and J by 3 bases, with 6 bases of the junction left unmatched. The CDR3 sequence: CASSRGLAGAIYNEQFF. The CDR3 bases are TGTGCCAGCAGCCGGGGACTAGCGGGAGCAATCTACAATGAGCAGTTCTTC.

The CDR3 bases are TGTGCCAGCAATGGACAGGGGCCCTCCTACGAGCAGTACTTC. Translation: CASNGQGPSYEQYF. The chain couples TRBV12-3 or TRBV12-4 to TRBJ2-7; 9 bases match TRBD1. The CDR3 extends over 14 amino acids. Trimming took 7 bases from V and 0 from J; bases not matched to a gene: 4.

This clonotype showed up just a few times. This chain connects TRBV20-1 to TRBJ1-2; D not resolved. Germline CDR1 is DFQATT and CDR2 is SNEGSKA (reference sequence). The CDR3 runs to 16 residues. The V gene lost 1 base and the J gene lost 6 bases, with 21 bases spanning the gap. The CDR3 region is CSARGATLASRDGYTF. The CDR3 DNA reads as TGCAGTGCTAGAGGGGCAACCCTCGCCTCACGGGATGGCTACACCTTC.

This clonotype was seen at least ten times. This chain uses TRBV6-2 or TRBV6-3 with TRBJ1-4, with 10 bases identical to TRBD1. Germline V gives CDR1 MNHEY, CDR2 SVGEGT. The CDR3 is 17 amino acids. The ends lost 6 bases at V and 4 bases at J; junction bases unmatched: 11. The CDR3: CASRPGQGTNGNEKLFF. The CDR3, as DNA: TGTGCCAGCAGACCGGGACAGGGGACCAACGGTAATGAAAAACTGTTTTTT.